These 32 T cell receptor beta chains share one sample of origin, sequenced in a study of T cell responses to AZD1222 COVID-19 vaccine. The data were produced by immunoSEQ multiplex PCR, yet TCRdb's version contains in-frame clones alone and is incomplete. The table has roughly 140,000 clones, 91% seen once; the top ten hold approximately 5%. The specimen comprised peripheral blood, sampled on day 0 of AZD1222 vaccination. The origin of the receptors is an adult in good health.

CDR3 sequence (DNA): TGTGCCAGCAGTTTCGGAAAACAGGGAAATCAGCCCCAGCATTTT. This translates into CASSFGKQGNQPQHF. V is TRBV6-5 and J is TRBJ1-5, with a tentative D call TRBD1 (6 bases). With 4 bases removed from V and 4 bases from J, the gap between germline ends came to 14 bases. CDR3 size: 15 residues. CDR1 MNHEY and CDR2 SVGAGI come from the germline V gene.

This chain uses TRBV7-2 with TRBJ2-7, with 16 bases aligning to TRBD2. V shed 5 bases and J 2 bases; nucleotides not matched to a gene: 9. This CDR3 comprises 18 residues. Germline V gene lookup returns CDR1 SGHTA and CDR2 FQGNSA. CDR3 nucleotide sequence: TGTGCCAGCAGCCCCGGCCTAGGGACTAGCGGGAGGGCCTACGAGCAGTACTTC. Its protein is CASSPGLGTSGRAYEQYF.

The genes are TRBV27 and TRBJ1-2; D not certain. Trimming took off 6 bases at V and 5 bases at J, with 16 bases between the two ends. This CDR3 is 14 amino acids long. CDR1 MNHEY and CDR2 SMNVEV come from the germline V gene (reference sequence). The CDR3 sequence: CASSPTRLLYGYTF. As DNA, the CDR3 is TGTGCCAGCAGCCCAACTCGGTTGTTATATGGCTACACCTTC.

The genes are TRBV5-1 and TRBJ2-5, with 9 nucleotides matching TRBD1. This CDR3 has 15 residues. J lost 4 bases, V lost 4 bases, and 8 bases had no gene match. The germline V gene encodes CDR1 SGHRS and CDR2 YFSETQ. CDR3 in DNA: TGCGCCAGCAGCGTCGGGACAGGGATAGGAGAGACCCAGTACTTC. This codes for CASSVGTGIGETQYF.

The rearrangement uses TRBV7-3 and TRBJ1-6; D is uncertain. The CDR3 contains 13 residues. From germline, CDR1 is SGHTA and CDR2 FQGTGA. The V end lost 3 bases, the J end lost 7 bases, and 7 bases lay between the germline ends. CDR3 amino acids: CASSLGGNSPLHF. The DNA of the CDR3 is TGTGCCAGCAGCTTGGGCGGGAATTCACCCCTCCACTTT.

The chain has TRBV21-1 and TRBJ1-5; the D call of TRBD1 is as the table states it, not checked on the DNA. TRBV21-1 is a listed pseudogene. The CDR3 is 20 residues long. The chain's CDR3 is CASSFCIGTVEGISNQPQHF. For the CDR3, the DNA is TGTGCCAGCAGCTTTTGTATAGGGACAGTCGAGGGGATTAGCAATCAGCCCCAGCATTTT.

The chain is built from TRBV28 and TRBJ1-4; the D gene is possibly TRBD1 (6 bases). Trimming removed 6 bases at V and 9 bases at J, with 20 bases between. This CDR3 has 15 amino acids. The germline V gene has CDR1 MDHEN and CDR2 SYDVKM. The CDR3 DNA reads TGTGCCAGCAGCTCCCTCCTGGCAGGGGAGCAAAAACTGTTTTTT. Translating it yields CASSSLLAGEQKLFF.

The chain couples TRBV9 to TRBJ1-2, with 7 bases that match TRBD1. The V gene end was trimmed by 4 bases and the J gene end by 8 bases; junction bases not matched to a gene: 20. Germline V gene lookup returns CDR1 SGDLS and CDR2 YYNGEE. The CDR3 sequence is 17 residues long. The CDR3, as DNA: TGTGCCAGCAGCCAGGGAGGGACAGCCGCCCGAGGGGGGGGCTACACCTTC. This sequence encodes CASSQGGTAARGGGYTF. The variable domain in full, with the rest retrieved from reference TRBV9 and TRBJ1-2, is DSGVTQTPKHLITATGQRVTLRCSPRSGDLSVYWYQQSLDQGLQFLIQYYNGEERAKGNILERFSAQQFPDLHSELNLSSLELGDSALYFCASSQGGTAARGGGYTFGSGTRLTVV.

The chain carries TRBV27 and TRBJ2-4, with D perhaps being TRBD1 or TRBD2 (7 bases each). Per germline, CDR1 MNHEY and CDR2 SMNVEV (reference sequence). This CDR3 spans 15 amino acids. Trimming shortened V by 6 bases and J by 0 bases, and 12 bases separated the two germline ends. Here the CDR3 reads CASRGGDRAKNIQYF. The CDR3 DNA follows: TGTGCCAGCAGGGGGGGGGACAGAGCCAAAAACATTCAGTACTTC.

The J gene is TRBJ1-4, the V gene TRBV28; TRBD1 matches 9 bases. Germline CDR1 reads MDHEN; CDR2 reads SYDVKM. The CDR3 spans 15 residues. J lost 5 bases, V lost 2 bases, and 3 bases had no gene match. The CDR3 sequence: CASSLGGTGNEKLFF. The CDR3 DNA sequence: TGTGCCAGCAGTTTAGGGGGGACAGGGAATGAAAAACTGTTTTTT.

This chain joins TRBV28 and TRBJ1-3; D is possibly TRBD1 (5 bases). The ends were cut back, 4 bases at V and 4 bases at J, with 17 bases in the middle. CDR1 is MDHEN, CDR2 SYDVKM, per germline. The CDR3 length is 16 residues. For the CDR3, the DNA is TGTGCCAGCAGTTATGGGACTTTTGTGGGAGGAAACACCATATATTTT. Its translation is CASSYGTFVGGNTIYF.

This clone has a handful of counts. This chain links TRBV7-2 with TRBJ1-4; D ambiguous. Germline CDR1 SGHTA, CDR2 FQGNSA. The CDR3 sequence is 15 residues long. V was clipped by 5 bases and J by 2 bases, with 12 bases between them. CDR3 DNA sequence: TGTGCCAGCAGCCCCGCCCCCCAGACTAATGAAAAACTGTTTTTT. This encodes CASSPAPQTNEKLFF.

This rearrangement joins TRBV6-6 to TRBJ1-3; 7 bases align to TRBD1. The germline V gene encodes CDR1 MNHNY and CDR2 SVGAGI (reference sequence). V lost 5 bases and J lost 4; bases outside the gene matches: 8. This CDR3 contains 15 residues. The CDR3 DNA follows: TGTGCCAGCAGTCTACAGGGGATCGGCGGAAACACCATATATTTT. Translation: CASSLQGIGGNTIYF.

This chain links TRBV19 with TRBJ2-1; 9 bases fit TRBD2. CDR1 is LNHDA, CDR2 SQIVND, per germline (reference sequence). This CDR3 is built from 15 residues. Trimming took 7 bases from V and 4 from J; bases not matched to a gene: 8. Here the CDR3 DNA reads TGTGCCAGTACATCGACTAGCGGAGGTTACAATGAGCAGTTCTTC. Its protein is CASTSTSGGYNEQFF.

The chain has TRBV6-6 and TRBJ2-1, with 15 bases that match TRBD2. Germline V gene sequence: CDR1 MNHNY, CDR2 SVGAGI (reference sequence). The CDR3 is 15 amino acids. The V segment lost 4 bases and the J segment 8 bases; nucleotides outside the gene matches: 3. CDR3 coding DNA: TGTGCCAGCAGTTGGACTAGCGGGAGGGCGGATGAGCAGTTCTTC. Protein product: CASSWTSGRADEQFF.

V and J are TRBV24-1 and TRBJ2-3, with TRBD2 identical over 7 bases. Germline V gives CDR1 KGHDR, CDR2 SFDVKD. The CDR3 is made up of 16 amino acids. Unmatched junction bases numbered 5, after V lost 1 base and J lost 2 bases. CDR3 in amino acids: CATSDLGAGDTDTQYF. As DNA, the CDR3 is TGTGCCACCAGTGATTTAGGTGCGGGGGACACAGATACGCAGTATTTT.

Here the CDR3 reads CASTRTSGSITEQYF. The CDR3 region has the DNA TGTGCCAGCACCCGGACTAGCGGGAGTATAACCGAGCAGTACTTC. J is TRBJ2-7 and V is TRBV2; 13 nucleotides match TRBD2. Germline V gives CDR1 SNHLY, CDR2 FYNNEI. There are 15 residues in the CDR3. The junction had 9 bases not matched to a gene; V was cut back by 7 bases and J by 6 bases.

The chain carries TRBV28 and TRBJ1-3; D is possibly TRBD1 (6 bases). V shed 5 bases and J shed 0 bases, with 8 bases lying between them. The CDR3 has 14 residues. Germline lookup yields CDR1 MDHEN and CDR2 SYDVKM. CDR3 amino acids: CASSLTGSGNTIYF. The CDR3 region has the DNA TGTGCCAGCAGTCTGACAGGCTCTGGAAACACCATATATTTT.

The chain is built from TRBV4-3 and TRBJ2-1; perhaps TRBD2 as D (6 bases). Trimming shortened V by 5 bases and J by 5 bases, and 19 bases separated the two germline ends. CDR3 length: 16 amino acids. CDR1 and CDR2 from the germline V gene are LGHNA and YSLEER. The CDR3 nucleotides read TGCGCCAGCAGCATATTTTCCGGGCGGGGCGACAATGAGCAGTTCTTC. This codes for CASSIFSGRGDNEQFF.

This clone was observed once. This chain joins TRBV5-1 and TRBJ1-2, with D perhaps TRBD1 (6 bases). Germline V gene data show CDR1 as SGHRS and CDR2 as YFSETQ. CDR3 length: 15 amino acids. Trimming cost V 0 bases and J 2 bases, with 11 bases left between them. DNA of the CDR3: TGCGCCAGCAGCTTGGGGTGGGGGCCAAACTATGGCTACACCTTC. Translating it yields CASSLGWGPNYGYTF.

This clone was recorded once. The chain combines TRBV20-1 with TRBJ2-6; D is ambiguous. Germline V gene data show CDR1 as DFQATT and CDR2 as SNEGSKA (reference sequence). This CDR3 spans 13 amino acids. The ends were cut back, 3 bases at V and 2 bases at J, with 5 bases in the middle. In nucleotides, the CDR3 is TGCAGTGCTAGTCTGGCTGGGGCCAACGTCCTGACTTTC. This encodes CSASLAGANVLTF.

The rearrangement links TRBV28 to TRBJ1-4; 10 bases map to TRBD1. This CDR3 is built from 15 residues. V shed 5 bases and J 8 bases; nucleotides not matched to a gene: 8. Germline V gene lookup returns CDR1 MDHEN and CDR2 SYDVKM. For the CDR3, the DNA is TGTGCCAGCAGTCAAACCGGGACAGGGGAAGAAAAACTGTTTTTT. It encodes CASSQTGTGEEKLFF.

This clone was seen a few times. The rearrangement uses TRBV7-3 and TRBJ2-2; tentative D call: TRBD1 (5 bases). V gave up 2 bases and J gave up 4 bases, with 14 bases separating them. CDR1 and CDR2 (germline): SGHTA, FQGTGA. The CDR3 covers 16 residues. In DNA, the CDR3 is TGTGCCAGCAGCTTACAGGGATCTTCTAGCACCGGGGAGCTGTTTTTT. Its protein product is CASSLQGSSSTGELFF.

The chain has TRBV6-5 and TRBJ2-7; 8 positions agree with TRBD2. This CDR3 has 15 amino acids. Germline V CDR1 and CDR2: MNHEY, SVGAGI. V gave up 5 bases and J gave up 7 bases; unmatched junction bases: 13. CDR3 region: CASSPLGSGGSEQYF. The CDR3 coding sequence is TGTGCCAGCAGTCCACTCGGGTCGGGAGGGAGTGAGCAGTACTTC.

This clone showed up just once. The V and J genes are TRBV7-2 and TRBJ2-3; D may be TRBD1 or TRBD2 (6 bases each). The CDR3 runs to 16 residues. The germline V and J ends were trimmed by 4 bases and 6 bases, with 20 bases remaining between them. Germline CDR1 is SGHTA and CDR2 is FQGNSA. CDR3 DNA sequence: TGTGCCAGCAGCTCCCCACTAGTGGGGGCGGGGGATACGCAGTATTTT. Its translation is CASSSPLVGAGDTQYF.

This chain uses TRBV7-3 with TRBJ2-2; possibly TRBD1 for D (5 bases). V was trimmed by 2 bases and J by 1 base, leaving 8 bases between them. Germline-derived CDR1 and CDR2 are SGHTA and FQGTGA. CDR3 length: 15 residues. CDR3 coding DNA: TGTGCCAGCAGCTTACGGCAGGGGAACACCGGGGAGCTGTTTTTT. As protein: CASSLRQGNTGELFF. Variable domain in full (rest from reference TRBV7-3 and TRBJ2-2): GAGVSQTPSNKVTEKGKYVELRCDPISGHTALYWYRQSLGQGPEFLIYFQGTGAADDSGLPNDRFFAVRPEGSVSTLKIQRTERGDSAVYLCASSLRQGNTGELFFGEGSRLTVL.

The chain joins TRBV21-1 to TRBJ1-1; TRBD1, the D gene given by the table, was not confirmed from the DNA. TRBV21-1 is a pseudogene locus. CDR3 size: 15 residues. The CDR3 spells CASSKEVKQGAEAFF. For the CDR3, the DNA is TGTGCCAGCAGCAAAGAGGTAAAACAGGGGGCTGAAGCTTTCTTT.

The genes are TRBV7-2 and TRBJ2-7; D is ambiguous. Germline loops: CDR1 SGHTA, CDR2 FQGNSA. V lost 1 base to trimming and J lost 3 bases, with 7 bases between them. CDR3 length: 13 amino acids. CDR3 protein: CASSLEVLYEQYF. CDR3 DNA: TGTGCCAGCAGCTTAGAGGTGCTCTACGAGCAGTACTTC.

This sequence joins TRBV2 and TRBJ2-1; D remains ambiguous. The germline gives CDR1 SNHLY, CDR2 FYNNEI. The CDR3 runs 14 residues. Trimming pared 3 bases from V and 0 bases from J, leaving 6 bases between. CDR3 residues: CASSDPSSYNEQFF. Written as DNA, the CDR3 is TGTGCCAGCAGTGACCCTAGCTCCTACAATGAGCAGTTCTTC.

The CDR3 DNA is TGTGCCAGCATCAATACAGGGGGCGCGGGAGAGACCCAGTACTTC. Translated, it gives CASINTGGAGETQYF. This sequence joins TRBV7-2 and TRBJ2-5; 9 bases agree with TRBD1. This CDR3 spans 15 amino acids. Germline values: CDR1 SGHTA, CDR2 FQGNSA. J lost 4 bases, V lost 7 bases, and 10 bases had no gene match.

The rearrangement uses TRBV3-1 (or the pseudogene TRBV3-2) and TRBJ2-7; TRBD2 agrees at 9 bases. The CDR3 is 14 residues long. With V trimmed by 6 bases and J by 2 bases, 5 bases remained unmatched. Germline lookup yields CDR1 LGHDT and CDR2 YNNKEL (reference sequence). The CDR3 DNA is TGTGCCAGCAGAACTAGCGGGCGCGCCTACGAGCAGTACTTC. It translates to CASRTSGRAYEQYF.

The gene calls are TRBV5-1 and TRBJ1-2, with D uncertain. The CDR3 spans 15 residues. Trimming left V 0 bases short and J 3 bases short, with 12 bases between. Germline V lookup: CDR1 SGHRS, CDR2 YFSETQ. The CDR3 protein is CASSLEPTEDYGYTF. Here the CDR3 DNA reads TGCGCCAGCAGCTTGGAACCAACAGAAGACTATGGCTACACCTTC.